This passage covers 15 T cell receptor beta chains from one sample sequenced in a study of blood T cell repertoires in COVID-19 (TCRdb year 2020). The library was prepared using the immunoSEQ multiplex PCR assay. TCRdb obtained this table from immuneACCESS and retained in-frame rearrangements with V and J assigned. These tables miss some clones; where compared with another copy, unresolved V genes account for less than half of the shortfall, and the remainder is unexplained. This sample comprises 240,000 or so clones, approximately 86% of them detected only once. The ten top clones hold about 3% of the sample. The specimen sequenced was peripheral blood. The source is a young woman who had recovered from COVID-19.

This chain connects TRBV5-4 to TRBJ1-1; D gene uncertain. This CDR3 is built from 14 residues. Germline V gives CDR1 SGHNT, CDR2 YYREEE (reference sequence). Trimming shortened V by 0 bases and J by 2 bases, and 8 bases separated the two germline ends. This CDR3 is CASSLGGINTEAFF. The DNA for the CDR3 is TGTGCCAGCAGCTTGGGAGGGATTAACACTGAAGCTTTCTTT. Drawing the rest from reference TRBV5-4 and TRBJ1-1, the complete variable domain is ETGVTQSPTHLIKTRGQQVTLRCSSQSGHNTVSWYQQALGQGPQFIFQYYREEENGRGNFPPRFSGLQFPNYSSELNVNALELDDSALYLCASSLGGINTEAFFGQGTRLTVV.

The J gene is TRBJ1-2, the V gene TRBV18; perhaps TRBD1 as D (5 bases). The CDR3 has 13 residues. The germline CDR1 and CDR2 sequences are KGHSH and LQKENI. The V end lost 3 bases, the J end lost 5 bases, and 10 bases lay between the germline ends. The CDR3 sequence: CASSPVGAYGYTF. The CDR3 nucleotides are TGTGCCAGCTCACCCGTAGGGGCGTATGGCTACACCTTC.

The chain recombines TRBV6-5 with TRBJ2-7; D possibly corresponds to TRBD2 (7 bases). V lost 2 bases, J lost 1 base, and 15 bases lay in between. This CDR3 spans 16 amino acids. Germline CDR1 MNHEY, CDR2 SVGAGI. The CDR3 loop reads CASSYSGGGGSYEQYF. CDR3 in DNA: TGTGCCAGCAGTTACAGTGGGGGAGGGGGGTCCTACGAGCAGTACTTC.

This clone was recorded at least ten times. The rearrangement links TRBV2 to TRBJ2-7, with a tentative D call TRBD2 (5 bases). V shed 8 bases and J shed 7 bases, with 18 bases lying between them. CDR3 length: 13 amino acids. Germline CDR1 SNHLY, CDR2 FYNNEI. The CDR3 DNA reads TGTGCCAGCGGGTCTTCCGCTCCGGGGGAGCAGTACTTC. It specifies CASGSSAPGEQYF.

The chain recombines TRBV5-1 with TRBJ1-1, with D perhaps matching TRBD1 (5 bases). CDR1 is SGHRS, CDR2 YFSETQ, per germline. Trimming stripped 2 bases from V and 3 bases from J, with 8 bases between. The CDR3 consists of 13 residues. The CDR3 nucleotides read TGCGCCAGCAGCTTTTGGGGGGACACTGAAGCTTTCTTT. Translating it yields CASSFWGDTEAFF. The full variable domain, rest sourced from reference TRBV5-1 and TRBJ1-1, is KAGVTQTPRYLIKTRGQQVTLSCSPISGHRSVSWYQQTPGQGLQFLFEYFSETQRNKGNFPGRFSGRQFSNSRSEMNVSTLELGDSALYLCASSFWGDTEAFFGQGTRLTVV.

As DNA, the CDR3 is TGTGCCAGTAGCGGGGACAGGGGGGGCCACTATGGCTACACCTTC. Residues: CASSGDRGGHYGYTF. The chain couples TRBV19 to TRBJ1-2; 11 bases are a match to TRBD1. V gave up 6 bases and J gave up 3 bases; unmatched junction bases: 6. CDR1 is LNHDA and CDR2 is SQIVND in the germline V gene (reference sequence). The CDR3 length is 15 residues.

V and J are TRBV11-2 and TRBJ2-1, with a possible D match to TRBD1 (5 bases). The CDR3 extends over 14 amino acids. The germline CDR1 and CDR2 sequences are SGHAT and FQNNGV. Trimming removed 1 base from V and 7 bases from J, with 11 bases in between. CDR3 bases: TGTGCCAGCAGCTTAGTGCCCAGGGATAATGAGCAGTTCTTC. Encoded protein: CASSLVPRDNEQFF.

The chain links TRBV4-1 to TRBJ1-6, with TRBD1 matching 9 bases. Germline CDR1 and CDR2: MGHRA and YSYEKL. V shed 8 bases and J 0 bases; nucleotides not matched to a gene: 5. The CDR3 runs 16 residues. CDR3 nucleotide sequence: TGCGCCAGCGGACAGGGGCCGAGCTCCTATAATTCACCCCTCCACTTT. It encodes CASGQGPSSYNSPLHF.

The rearrangement uses TRBV4-1 and TRBJ2-3; the match to TRBD1 covers 9 bases. The CDR3 is 16 residues long. V shed 2 bases and J 3 bases; nucleotides not matched to a gene: 6. From germline, CDR1 is MGHRA and CDR2 YSYEKL. The CDR3 loop is CASSQSDRGRTDTQYF. The CDR3 DNA reads TGCGCCAGCAGCCAATCGGACAGGGGAAGGACAGATACGCAGTATTTT.

The chain employs TRBV12-5 and TRBJ2-7, with TRBD2 matching over 14 bases. CDR1 and CDR2 from the germline V gene are LGHNT and FRNRAP. Trimming removed 6 bases from V and 7 bases from J; junction bases left unmatched: 8. The CDR3 runs 15 residues. CDR3 sequence reads: CASGGGTSGGGEQYF. The CDR3 coding sequence is TGTGCTAGTGGCGGAGGGACTAGCGGGGGCGGGGAGCAGTACTTC.

The genes are TRBV10-1 and TRBJ2-3; D gene unclear. There are 14 residues in the CDR3. From germline, CDR1 is WNHNN and CDR2 SYGVQD (reference sequence). V dropped 3 bases and J dropped 4 bases, with 11 bases sitting between them. In DNA form, the CDR3 reads TGCGCCAGCAGTGAAGAGATTAGCCCAGATACGCAGTATTTT. Its protein product is CASSEEISPDTQYF.

This rearrangement joins TRBV6-5 to TRBJ2-3, with TRBD1 identical over 11 bases. Per germline, CDR1 MNHEY and CDR2 SVGAGI. V lost 5 bases, J lost 5 bases, and 3 bases stayed unmatched. There are 14 residues in the CDR3. CDR3 DNA: TGTGCCAGCAGTCCTGGGACAGGGGGAGATACGCAGTATTTT. This translates into CASSPGTGGDTQYF.

CDR3 protein: CSAVSGGEQYF. The CDR3 region has the DNA TGCAGTGCCGTGTCCGGAGGCGAGCAGTACTTC. V usage is TRBV20-1 and J usage is TRBJ2-7, with TRBD2 as a possible D gene (5 bases). The CDR3 sequence is 11 residues long. The germline gives CDR1 DFQATT, CDR2 SNEGSKA (reference sequence). V lost 6 bases to trimming and J lost 6 bases, with 12 bases between them.

This clone was seen a few times. The chain employs TRBV5-5 and TRBJ1-1; D is perhaps TRBD1 (5 bases). The CDR3 spans 14 residues. The germline V gene has CDR1 SGHKS and CDR2 YYEKEE (reference sequence). The V end was cut by 4 bases, the J end by 5 bases, with 15 bases between. For the CDR3, the DNA is TGTGCCAGCAGCCTGCTCAGGGTGCAAACTGAAGCTTTCTTT. This sequence encodes CASSLLRVQTEAFF.

The chain employs TRBV10-1 and TRBJ1-2; D gene uncertain. V lost 0 bases to trimming and J lost 3 bases, with 5 bases between them. CDR3 length: 13 residues. The germline V gene has CDR1 WNHNN and CDR2 SYGVQD (reference sequence). CDR3 coding DNA: TGCGCCAGCAGTGAGTCGCAGTACTATGGCTACACCTTC. This sequence encodes CASSESQYYGYTF.